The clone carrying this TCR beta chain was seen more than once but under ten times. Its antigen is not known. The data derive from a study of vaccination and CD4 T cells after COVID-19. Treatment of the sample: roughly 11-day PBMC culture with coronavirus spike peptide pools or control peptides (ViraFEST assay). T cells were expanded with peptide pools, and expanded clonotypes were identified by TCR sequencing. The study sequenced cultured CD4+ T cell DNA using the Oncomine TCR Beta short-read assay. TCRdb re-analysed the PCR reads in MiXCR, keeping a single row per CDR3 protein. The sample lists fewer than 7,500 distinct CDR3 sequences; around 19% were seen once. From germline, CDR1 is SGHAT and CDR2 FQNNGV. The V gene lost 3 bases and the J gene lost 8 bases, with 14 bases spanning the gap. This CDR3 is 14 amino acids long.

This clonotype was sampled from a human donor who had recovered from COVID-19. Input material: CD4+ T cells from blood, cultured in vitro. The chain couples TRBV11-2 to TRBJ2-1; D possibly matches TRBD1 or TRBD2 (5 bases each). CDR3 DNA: TGTGCCAGCAGCTTTCTTCGACGGGGCGATGAGCAGTTCTTC. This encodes CASSFLRRGDEQFF.